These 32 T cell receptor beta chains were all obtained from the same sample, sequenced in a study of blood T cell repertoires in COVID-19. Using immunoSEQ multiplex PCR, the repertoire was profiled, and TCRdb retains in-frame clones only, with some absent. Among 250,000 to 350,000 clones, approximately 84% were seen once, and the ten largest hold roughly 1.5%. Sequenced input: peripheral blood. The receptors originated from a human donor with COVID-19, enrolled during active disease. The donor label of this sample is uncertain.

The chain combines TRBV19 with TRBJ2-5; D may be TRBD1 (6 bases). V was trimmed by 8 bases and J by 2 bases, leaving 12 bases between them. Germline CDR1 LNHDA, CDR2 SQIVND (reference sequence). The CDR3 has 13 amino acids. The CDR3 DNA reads TGTGCCAGTGAGGGGGACCAACAAGAGACCCAGTACTTC. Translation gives CASEGDQQETQYF.

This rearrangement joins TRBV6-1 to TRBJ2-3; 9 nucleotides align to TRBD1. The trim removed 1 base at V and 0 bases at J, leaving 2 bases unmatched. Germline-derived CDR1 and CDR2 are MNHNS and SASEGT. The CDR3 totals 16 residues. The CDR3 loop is CASSEVGTGSTDTQYF. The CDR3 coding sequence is TGTGCCAGCAGTGAAGTAGGGACAGGGAGCACAGATACGCAGTATTTT.

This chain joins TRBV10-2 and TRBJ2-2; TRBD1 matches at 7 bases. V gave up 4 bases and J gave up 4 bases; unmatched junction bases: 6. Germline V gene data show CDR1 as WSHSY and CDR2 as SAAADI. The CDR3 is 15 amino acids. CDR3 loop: CASSGTGPSTGELFF. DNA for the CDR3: TGCGCCAGCAGTGGGACAGGACCTTCCACCGGGGAGCTGTTTTTT.

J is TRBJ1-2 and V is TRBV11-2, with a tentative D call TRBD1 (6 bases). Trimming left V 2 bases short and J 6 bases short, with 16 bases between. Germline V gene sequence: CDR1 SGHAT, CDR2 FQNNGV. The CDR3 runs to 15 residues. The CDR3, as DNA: TGTGCCAGCAGCTTACTCACGGGGGGGGCTGATGGCTACACCTTC. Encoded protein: CASSLLTGGADGYTF.

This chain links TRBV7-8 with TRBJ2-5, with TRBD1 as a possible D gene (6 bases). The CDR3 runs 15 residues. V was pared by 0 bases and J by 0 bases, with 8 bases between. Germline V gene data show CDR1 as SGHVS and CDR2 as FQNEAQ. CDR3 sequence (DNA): TGTGCCAGCAGCTTAGCCACAGGGTACCAAGAGACCCAGTACTTC. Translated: CASSLATGYQETQYF.

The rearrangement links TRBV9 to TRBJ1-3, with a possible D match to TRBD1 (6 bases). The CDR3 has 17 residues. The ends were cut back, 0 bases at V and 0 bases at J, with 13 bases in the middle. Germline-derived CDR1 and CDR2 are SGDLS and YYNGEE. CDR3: CASSVVDSESSGNTIYF. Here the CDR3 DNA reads TGTGCCAGCAGCGTAGTGGACAGCGAGTCCTCTGGAAACACCATATATTTT.

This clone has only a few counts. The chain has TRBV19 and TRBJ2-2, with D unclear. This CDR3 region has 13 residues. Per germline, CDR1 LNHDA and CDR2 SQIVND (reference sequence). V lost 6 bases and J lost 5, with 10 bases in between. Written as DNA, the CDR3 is TGTGCCAGTAGCCTCCTCACTACCGGGGAGCTGTTTTTT. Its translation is CASSLLTTGELFF.

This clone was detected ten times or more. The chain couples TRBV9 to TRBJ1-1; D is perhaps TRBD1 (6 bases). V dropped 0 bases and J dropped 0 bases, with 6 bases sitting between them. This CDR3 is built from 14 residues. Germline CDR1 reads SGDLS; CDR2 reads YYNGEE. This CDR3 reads CASSVGTVNTEAFF. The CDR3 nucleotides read TGTGCCAGCAGCGTAGGGACAGTGAACACTGAAGCTTTCTTT.

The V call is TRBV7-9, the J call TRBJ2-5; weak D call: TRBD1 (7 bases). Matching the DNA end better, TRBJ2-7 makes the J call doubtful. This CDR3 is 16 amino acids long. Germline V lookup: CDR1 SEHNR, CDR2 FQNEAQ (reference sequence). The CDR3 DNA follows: TGTGCCAGCAGTTTGACAGGGAGGTTGGGTGCCTACGAGCAGTACTTC. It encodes CASSLTGRLGAYEQYF.

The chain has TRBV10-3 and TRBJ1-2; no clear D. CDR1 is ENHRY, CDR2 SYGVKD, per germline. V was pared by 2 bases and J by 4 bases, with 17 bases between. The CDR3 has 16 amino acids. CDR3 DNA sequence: TGTGCCATCAGTGAGAAGTTGACACCGAATCTCTATGGCTACACCTTC. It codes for CAISEKLTPNLYGYTF.

The CDR3 here is CASSQAPTVEYGYTF. CDR3 DNA sequence: TGCGCCAGCAGCCAAGCGCCAACGGTAGAATATGGCTACACCTTC. This chain uses TRBV4-3 with TRBJ1-2; the D is unclear. This CDR3 has 15 residues. Trimming left V 1 base short and J 5 bases short, with 14 bases between. Per the germline V gene, CDR1 is LGHNA and CDR2 is YSLEER.

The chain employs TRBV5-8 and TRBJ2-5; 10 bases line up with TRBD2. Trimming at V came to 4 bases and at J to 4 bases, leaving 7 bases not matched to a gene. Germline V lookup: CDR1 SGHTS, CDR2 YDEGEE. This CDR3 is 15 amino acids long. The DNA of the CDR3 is TGTGCCAGCAGCAGGCCCATAGCGGGAGGAGAGACCCAGTACTTC. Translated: CASSRPIAGGETQYF.

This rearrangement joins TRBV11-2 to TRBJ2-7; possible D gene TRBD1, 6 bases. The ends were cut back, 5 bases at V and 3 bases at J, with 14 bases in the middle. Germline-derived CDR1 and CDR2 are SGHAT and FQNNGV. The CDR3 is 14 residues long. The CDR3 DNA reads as TGTGCCAGCAGCACCTGGACAGAAATCTACGAGCAGTACTTC. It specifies CASSTWTEIYEQYF.

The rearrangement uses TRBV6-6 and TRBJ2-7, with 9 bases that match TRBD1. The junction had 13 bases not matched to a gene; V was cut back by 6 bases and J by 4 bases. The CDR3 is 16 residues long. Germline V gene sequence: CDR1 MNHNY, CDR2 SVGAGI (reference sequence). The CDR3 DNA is TGTGCCAGCAGCGTGCCTTGGGACAGGGCAACTTACGAGCAGTACTTC. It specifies CASSVPWDRATYEQYF.

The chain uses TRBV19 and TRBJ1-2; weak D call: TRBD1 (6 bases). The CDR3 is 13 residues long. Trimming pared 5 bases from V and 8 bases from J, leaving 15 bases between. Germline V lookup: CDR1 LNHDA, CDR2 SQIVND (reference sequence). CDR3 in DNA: TGTGCCAGTAGTCCCCCCGGGACATCCGGCTACACCTTC. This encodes CASSPPGTSGYTF.

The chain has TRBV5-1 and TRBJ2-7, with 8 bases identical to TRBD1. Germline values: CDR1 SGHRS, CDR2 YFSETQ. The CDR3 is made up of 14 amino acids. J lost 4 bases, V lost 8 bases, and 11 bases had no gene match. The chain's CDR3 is CASKPTGGVYEQYF. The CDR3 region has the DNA TGCGCCAGTAAACCAACAGGGGGTGTTTACGAGCAGTACTTC.

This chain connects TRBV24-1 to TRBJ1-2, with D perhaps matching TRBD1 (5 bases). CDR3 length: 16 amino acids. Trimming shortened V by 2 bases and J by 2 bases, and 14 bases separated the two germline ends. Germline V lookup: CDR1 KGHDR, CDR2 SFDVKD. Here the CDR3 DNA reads TGTGCCACCAGTGATTCGACCGACAGAGCCAACTATGGCTACACCTTC. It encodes CATSDSTDRANYGYTF.

The CDR3 DNA reads TGTGCCAGCAGCTTTCGGCAGGGAGAGACCCAGTACTTC. This codes for CASSFRQGETQYF. The V and J genes are TRBV13 and TRBJ2-5, with D possibly being TRBD1 (5 bases). The CDR3 contains 13 residues. Germline CDR1 is PRHDT and CDR2 is FYEKMQ (reference sequence). Trimming shortened V by 3 bases and J by 4 bases, and 9 bases separated the two germline ends. Using reference TRBV13 and TRBJ2-5 for the parts outside the CDR3, the full variable domain is AAGVIQSPRHLIKEKRETATLKCYPIPRHDTVYWYQQGPGQDPQFLISFYEKMQSDKGSIPDRFSAQQFSDYHSELNMSSLELGDSALYFCASSFRQGETQYFGPGTRLLVL.

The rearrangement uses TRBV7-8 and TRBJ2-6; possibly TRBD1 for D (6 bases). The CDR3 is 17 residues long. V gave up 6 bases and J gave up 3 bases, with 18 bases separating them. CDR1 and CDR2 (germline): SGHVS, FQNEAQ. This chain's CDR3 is CASSLDRTAYGANVLTF. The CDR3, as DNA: TGTGCCAGCAGTTTGGATAGGACAGCTTATGGGGCCAACGTCCTGACTTTC. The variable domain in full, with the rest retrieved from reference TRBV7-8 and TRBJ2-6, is GAGVSQSPRYKVAKRGQDVALRCDPISGHVSLFWYQQALGQGPEFLTYFQNEAQLDKSGLPSDRFFAERPEGSVSTLKIQRTQQEDSAVYLCASSLDRTAYGANVLTFGAGSRLTVL.

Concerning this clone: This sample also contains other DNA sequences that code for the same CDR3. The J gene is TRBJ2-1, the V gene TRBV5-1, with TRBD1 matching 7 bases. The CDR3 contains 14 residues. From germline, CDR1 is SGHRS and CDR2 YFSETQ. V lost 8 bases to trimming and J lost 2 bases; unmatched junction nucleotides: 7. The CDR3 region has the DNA TGCGCCAGTTCACCCGGGACAGCCTACAATGAGCAGTTCTTC. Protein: CASSPGTAYNEQFF.

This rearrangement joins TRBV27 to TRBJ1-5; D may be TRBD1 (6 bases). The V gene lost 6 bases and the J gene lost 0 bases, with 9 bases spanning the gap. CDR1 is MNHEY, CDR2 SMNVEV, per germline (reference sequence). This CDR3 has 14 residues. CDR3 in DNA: TGTGCCAGCAGCCCCAGGGGTAGCAATCAGCCCCAGCATTTT. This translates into CASSPRGSNQPQHF.

The CDR3 spells CASRNSGGPGEQYF. Here the CDR3 DNA reads TGCGCCAGCAGGAATAGCGGGGGACCCGGGGAGCAGTACTTC. V is TRBV5-1 and J is TRBJ2-7; the match to TRBD2 covers 9 bases. The CDR3 has 14 amino acids. V shed 5 bases, J shed 7 bases, and the junction held 10 bases outside the gene matches. CDR1 and CDR2 from the germline V gene are SGHRS and YFSETQ.

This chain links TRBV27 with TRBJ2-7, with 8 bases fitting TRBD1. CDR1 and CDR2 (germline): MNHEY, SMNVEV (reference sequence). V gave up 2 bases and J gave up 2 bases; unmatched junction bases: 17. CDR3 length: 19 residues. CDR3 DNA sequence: TGTGCCAGCAGTTTACCCTCCCGGCGGGTAGGGACAGGAGCCTACGAGCAGTACTTC. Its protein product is CASSLPSRRVGTGAYEQYF.

In DNA form, the CDR3 reads TGTGCTAGTGGTAGCGGGAGAACGAGGGAGCAGTTCTTC. This codes for CASGSGRTREQFF. The V call is TRBV12-5, the J call TRBJ2-1; 8 bases agree with TRBD2. The germline CDR1 and CDR2 sequences are LGHNT and FRNRAP. This CDR3 has 13 amino acids. The V and J ends lost 5 bases and 10 bases, in that order; junction bases with no gene match: 7. The variable domain in full, completed from reference TRBV12-5 and TRBJ2-1, reads DARVTQTPRHKVTEMGQEVTMRCQPILGHNTVFWYRQTMMQGLELLAYFRNRAPLDDSGMPKDRFSAEMPDATLATLKIQPSEPRDSAVYFCASGSGRTREQFFGPGTRLTVL.

The CDR3 region is CASSLVGQVRNEQFF. Written as DNA, the CDR3 is TGTGCCAGCAGCTTGGTGGGACAGGTGAGGAATGAGCAGTTCTTC. This chain connects TRBV5-6 to TRBJ2-1; 8 bases align to TRBD1. Germline V lookup: CDR1 SGHDT, CDR2 YYEEEE. This CDR3 has 15 residues. With V trimmed by 0 bases and J by 7 bases, 6 bases remained unmatched.

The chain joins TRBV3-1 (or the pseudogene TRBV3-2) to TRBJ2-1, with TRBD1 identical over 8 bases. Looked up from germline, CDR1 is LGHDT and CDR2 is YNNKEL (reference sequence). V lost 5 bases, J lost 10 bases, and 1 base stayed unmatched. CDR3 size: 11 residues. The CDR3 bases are TGTGCCAGCAGCTGGACAGGGGAGCAGTTCTTC. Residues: CASSWTGEQFF.

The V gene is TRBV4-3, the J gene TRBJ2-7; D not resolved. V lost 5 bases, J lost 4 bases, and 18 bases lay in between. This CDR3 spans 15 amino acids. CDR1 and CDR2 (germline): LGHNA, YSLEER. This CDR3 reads CASSSVRLTLYEQYF. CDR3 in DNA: TGCGCCAGCAGCAGCGTGCGACTCACCCTTTACGAGCAGTACTTC.

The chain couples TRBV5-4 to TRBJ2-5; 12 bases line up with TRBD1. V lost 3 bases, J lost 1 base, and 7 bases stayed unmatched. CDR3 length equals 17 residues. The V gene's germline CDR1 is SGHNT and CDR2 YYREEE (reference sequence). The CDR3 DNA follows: TGTGCCAGCAGCTCAAACCGGGACAGGGGGCTCCAAGAGACCCAGTACTTC. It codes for CASSSNRDRGLQETQYF.

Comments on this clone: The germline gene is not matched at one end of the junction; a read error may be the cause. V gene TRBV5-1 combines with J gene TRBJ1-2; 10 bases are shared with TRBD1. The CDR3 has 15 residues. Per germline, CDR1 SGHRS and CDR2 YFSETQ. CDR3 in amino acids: CASSLGTGALHGYTF. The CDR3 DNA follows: TGCGCCAGTAGCTTAGGGACAGGGGCTCTCCATGGCTACACCTTC.

As DNA, the CDR3 is TGTGCCAGCAGTTTATGGCACAAACTAGCGGACTCCTACAATGAGCAGTTCTTC. Its translation is CASSLWHKLADSYNEQFF. The chain is built from TRBV27 and TRBJ2-1, with TRBD2 matching over 8 bases. Germline-derived CDR1 and CDR2 are MNHEY and SMNVEV (reference sequence). The V gene end was trimmed by 1 base and the J gene end by 0 bases; junction bases not matched to a gene: 8. The CDR3 spans 18 residues.

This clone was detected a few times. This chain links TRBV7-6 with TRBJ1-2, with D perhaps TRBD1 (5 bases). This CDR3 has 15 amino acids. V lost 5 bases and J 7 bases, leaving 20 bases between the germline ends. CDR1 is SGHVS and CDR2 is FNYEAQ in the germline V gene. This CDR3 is CASSARRGRAGGYTF. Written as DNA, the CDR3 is TGTGCCAGCAGCGCCCGGCGGGGGAGAGCGGGTGGCTACACCTTC.

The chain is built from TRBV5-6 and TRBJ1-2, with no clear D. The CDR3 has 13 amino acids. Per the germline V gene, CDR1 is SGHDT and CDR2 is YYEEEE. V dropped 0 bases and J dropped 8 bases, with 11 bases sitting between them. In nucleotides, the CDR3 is TGTGCCAGCAGCTTGGGGCAGGCAGGAGGCTACACCTTC. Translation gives CASSLGQAGGYTF.